The T cell receptor (beta chain) under discussion was sequenced for a study of blood T cell repertoires in COVID-19. Cohort allocation depended upon clinical history that participants reported. Germline values: CDR1 LNHDA, CDR2 SQIVND (reference sequence). V was shortened by 7 bases and J by 1 base, with 14 bases between the two germline ends. The CDR3 runs to 15 residues. Under the authors' procedure: The authors estimated nucleated cell counts from reference gene primer amplification. The repertoire was sequenced with immunoSEQ multiplex PCR; TCRdb's copy has only in-frame clones and lacks some. The V and J calls and clone size come from that table; D and trimming were worked out from the DNA. Of 150,000 or so clones listed, roughly 90% are singletons.

The receptor's source is a woman in her forties or fifties who had recovered from COVID-19. The sequenced sample was PBMCs or T cells enriched from blood (not recorded which). The V call is TRBV19, the J call TRBJ2-1; D might be TRBD1 (6 bases). The CDR3, as DNA: TGTGCCAGTAATGGAAAGGGGGTATCCTACAATGAGCAGTTCTTC. It specifies CASNGKGVSYNEQFF.